The 2 T cell receptor beta chains reported below all come from one sample, sequenced in a study of T cells in localized non-small cell lung cancer (dated by TCRdb to about 2020). The library was built by means of the immunoSEQ multiplex PCR assay. The clones in this table, taken by TCRdb from immuneACCESS, are in-frame only. Not every clone is retained; where verified, under half of the shortfall comes from an unresolved V gene, and the cause of the rest is unknown. The sample yields 23,000 or so clones; around 87% were counted once. The leading ten clones occupy 5% to 6.5% of the sample. This specimen was peripheral blood, taken before any cancer treatment. These receptors were collected from a male donor at least 60 years old with stage II squamous cell lung carcinoma.

V is TRBV9 and J is TRBJ2-7; the D is unclear. Per germline, CDR1 SGDLS and CDR2 YYNGEE. The CDR3 is made up of 16 amino acids. V was cut by 0 bases and J by 2 bases, with 15 bases left in between. CDR3 in DNA: TGTGCCAGCAGCGTAGCTGATCAGGCGATCCCCTACGAGCAGTACTTC. Its protein is CASSVADQAIPYEQYF.

V and J are TRBV19 and TRBJ2-7; 13 nucleotides line up with TRBD2. Germline CDR1 and CDR2: LNHDA and SQIVND (reference sequence). The ends lost 7 bases at V and 3 bases at J; junction bases unmatched: 3. The CDR3 has 14 residues. CDR3 sequence: CASTRTSGSYEQYF. CDR3 nucleotides: TGTGCCAGTACTCGGACTAGCGGGAGCTACGAGCAGTACTTC.